This is a list of T cell receptor beta chains from one sample in a study of OX40 agonist ivuxolimab in advanced cancers. The repertoire was sequenced with immunoSEQ multiplex PCR; TCRdb's copy has only in-frame clones and lacks some. The sample comprises some 37,000 clones, about four fifths of which are singletons, and 1.5% to 2% rests with the top ten. The sequencing used CD4+ or CD8+ T cells sorted from blood, collected in a trial of the OX40 agonist ivuxolimab. The receptors originated from an adult with an advanced solid tumor such as melanoma, head and neck, liver or kidney cancer. The conserved cysteine and the conserved F or W are not part of the CDR3 here. D genes are given only for firm matches.

TRBV6-4,TRBD1,14,TRBJ2-3,ASSDQAGTGTDTQY
TRBV2,TRBD2,11,TRBJ2-3,ASKSGGSDTQY
TRBV14,.,12,TRBJ2-5,ASSQPNHQETQY
TRBV2,.,13,TRBJ2-6,ASSEPPRGANVLT
TRBV18,.,13,TRBJ2-3,ASSRTGSGTDTQY
TRBV5-1,.,12,TRBJ1-4,ASSSPGMGEKLF
TRBV5-1,.,13,TRBJ2-2,ASSLAGEGGGELF
TRBV28,.,12,TRBJ1-6,ASSLSREVSPLH
TRBV30,TRBD1,12,TRBJ1-5,AWGAGGSNQPQH
TRBV7-2,.,15,TRBJ2-4,ASSLLGGRFAKNIQY
TRBV7-9,.,13,TRBJ2-7,ASSTGDPRAYEQY
TRBV7-9,.,9,TRBJ1-5,ASSYNQPQH
TRBV2,.,12,TRBJ2-1,ASTQRDSANEQF
TRBV6-6,TRBD1,13,TRBJ1-5,ASSPLTGAAQPQH
TRBV5-1,.,10,TRBJ1-2,ASSLSGDGYT
TRBV6-1,.,11,TRBJ1-1,ASSEGRFTEAF
TRBV2,.,14,TRBJ2-3,ASSDVGAIGTDTQY
TRBV9,TRBD1,12,TRBJ1-1,ASSVGPGTGEAF
TRBV4-1,TRBD2,14,TRBJ2-3,ASSQDWGGGLDTQY
TRBV7-9,.,11,TRBJ1-4,ASSPGQIGKLF
TRBV7-3,TRBD2,16,TRBJ2-1,ASSLGLAGVSVYNEQF
TRBV6-1,.,10,TRBJ2-7,ASSRDSYEQY
TRBV27,TRBD1,12,TRBJ1-2,ASSLGRGEYGYT
TRBV10-1,TRBD2,10,.,ASSVRGGEQY
TRBV4-1,.,13,TRBJ2-7,ASSQEASSSYEQY
TRBV28,TRBD2,16,TRBJ2-1,ASSSTSPGTRGVGEQF
TRBV5-6,.,14,TRBJ2-3,ASSLDVLGVGRTQY
TRBV6-6,.,8,TRBJ2-7,ASGDGEQY
TRBV11-2,TRBD2,12,TRBJ2-1,ASSLSGGADEQF
TRBV9,.,11,TRBJ2-3,ASTMSSTDTQY
TRBV10-1,TRBD1,14,TRBJ1-1,ASRHTRTGCDTEAF
TRBV28,TRBD2,10,TRBJ2-7,ASSSGAHEQY
TRBV28,.,12,TRBJ1-2,ASSLGRIDYGYT
TRBV28,TRBD2,18,TRBJ2-1,ASSSLYRLAGASRYNEQF
TRBV4-1,.,16,TRBJ2-5,ASSQEPDRNGIDGTQY
TRBV30,TRBD1,14,TRBJ1-5,AWSPETGRRNQPQH
TRBV7-7,TRBD1,13,TRBJ2-5,ASSRDRGTFETQY
TRBV11-1,.,10,TRBJ1-2,ASSLVQLGYT
TRBV11-1,TRBD2,14,TRBJ2-3,ASSSRTSGGTDTQY
TRBV29-1,TRBD2,14,TRBJ2-1,SVEGPLSGPYNEQF
TRBV27,.,16,TRBJ1-5,ASSPRPGDRVSNQPQH
TRBV28,.,14,TRBJ1-3,ASSLSGGRSGNTIY
TRBV6-5,.,12,TRBJ1-6,ASSRGVWDSPLH
TRBV2,TRBD1,12,TRBJ2-7,ASSEWTGSYEQY
TRBV6-1,.,11,TRBJ2-5,ASKRGSGETQY
TRBV5-8,.,14,TRBJ1-3,ASSLPPTVPGNTIY
TRBV13,.,13,TRBJ1-1,ASSPHLGGGTEAF
TRBV6-6,.,11,TRBJ2-7,ASRGTLNYEQY
TRBV28,TRBD1,10,TRBJ1-5,ASLTGGQPQH
TRBV6-5,.,13,TRBJ2-7,ASRPPGSRAYEQY
TRBV18,.,13,TRBJ2-7,ASSAIPGRDYEQY
TRBV9,.,11,TRBJ2-7,ASSPDTLHEQY